The TCR beta chain under discussion was sequenced for a study of blood T cell repertoires in COVID-19. The table came from immunoSEQ multiplex PCR; TCRdb's copy has only in-frame clones and leaves some out. Found here are over 450,000 clones, about 89% of them singletons; the top ten hold about 8.2%. The germline gives CDR1 MNHEY, CDR2 SVGAGI. The CDR3 extends over 13 amino acids. The sequencing sample was made of peripheral blood. The sequence came from a woman in her 50s with COVID-19, enrolled during active disease. This chain links TRBV6-5 with TRBJ2-5, with D unresolved. The CDR3 nucleotides are TGTGTGTCCGACGCCCAAGCCTCCGAGGCCCAGTACTTC. Translation gives CVSDAQASEAQYF.